The entry below describes one T cell receptor (beta chain). Original processing notes: Amplification of reference gene primers was used by the study to estimate nucleated cell counts. Sequenced by immunoSEQ multiplex PCR; TCRdb stores in-frame clones only, minus some. The DNA was the basis for D and trimming; V, J and clone size are from that table. The data show about 140,000 clones, approximately 85% seen once. Germline lookup yields CDR1 MNHEY and CDR2 SVGAGI. The CDR3 covers 15 residues. V lost 7 bases and J lost 4; bases outside the gene matches: 12. These data belong to a study of blood T cell repertoires in COVID-19. Across the whole study: COVID-19 samples collected from the United States, Italy and Spain covered acute and convalescent phases. Sources were T cells, B-cell-depleted T cells, or PBMCs; the material itself was cDNA or gDNA.

The chain links TRBV6-5 to TRBJ1-2; 7 bases line up with TRBD1. This sequence was found in a man aged 50 to 59 with acute or convalescent COVID-19. The material sequenced was peripheral blood. The CDR3 protein is CASKLTGTSSYGYTF. The CDR3 DNA sequence: TGTGCCAGCAAATTGACAGGGACGTCCTCCTATGGCTACACCTTC.